Sequencing of this TCR beta chain was carried out in a study of cytomegalovirus exposure and HLA in healthy donors (dated 2017 in TCRdb). Regarding the complete study: An earlier analysis of about 530 of the donors reported about 260 Gb of sequence data and 117 million unique TCR beta sequences obtained from some 170 million T cells. Every repertoire in the discovery cohort had been generated on one and the same sequencing platform. Rather than using new phenotypic data, the later analysis identified candidate immune exposures from TCR beta sequences and from how often those sequences occurred across donors. The aim of the study was to test whether cataloging public T cell receptors could identify signatures of past pathogen exposure. An early release covering roughly 580 HLA-typed donors comprised about 300 gigabases of sequencing data and roughly 86 million unique TCR sequences. Both class I and class II loci were covered by HLA typing, at four-digit resolution. A later analysis re-analyzed previously published TCR beta repertoires from about 730 donors and added high-resolution HLA genotyping to study TCR occurrence patterns. An earlier analysis of some 500 of the donors applied high-throughput TCR beta sequencing to assess whether each TCR beta V gene segment acted as functional or pseudogenic. Using immunosequencing, the study profiled T cell repertoires from some 670 subjects and related those repertoires to cytomegalovirus serostatus. Four or five DR-DQ haplotypes were handled as single units for association and clustering, since linkage in the cohort was strong. A separate validation cohort of over 95 different subjects was used in addition to the 666-subject first cohort. Donor age, sex, ethnicity and CMV serostatus were compiled alongside the repertoire data. To predict cytomegalovirus infection status, the study brought together high-throughput TCR immunosequencing, statistical association of individual TCRs with disease status, and machine learning. The number of typed donors differed by locus: about 629-640 for A, B, C, DRB1 and DQB1; approximately 540 for DQA1; some 610 for DPA1; and around 490 for DPB1. Genome-wide SNP genotypes for about 65% of the 666 donors were used in a later genetic analysis, which treated that subset as a discovery cohort. Across some 400 genotyped donors of the cohort, an average of roughly 250,000 unique TCR beta nucleotide sequences per donor were sequenced, and approximately 19% of those sequences were non-productive. Of the roughly 410 genotyped donors, 65% to 90% were placed in the genetic ancestry cluster associated with self-reported Caucasian donors.

CDR3 length: 12 amino acids, cysteine to phenylalanine. The entry retains the CDR3 DNA only, 36 bases that are in frame from base 1. Trimming removed 5 bases from V and 4 bases from J, leaving 7 bases between the germline ends. Based on the germline V gene, the CDR1 and CDR2 sequences are SGDLS and YYNGEE. The cohort was made up of several hundred healthy bone marrow donors. At the time of sampling, every cohort member was nominally healthy, though immune exposures that went unrecorded were likely present. The donor tested CMV seronegative and was one of the 352 seronegative cohort members. A peripheral blood sample was provided by each donor, and peripheral blood mononuclear cells were used for TCR beta sequencing. Genomic DNA was extracted from the blood cell samples with the Qiagen DNeasy Blood Extraction Kit. Study-level results and caveats: Linkage disequilibrium might explain the correlated functional status among segregating V segments, but an unknown experimental factor could not be excluded. The sequencing pipeline was judged likely to have produced a cluster of highly shared sequence variants as a technical artifact. In a later analysis, HLA-associated TCR beta chains showed more clonal expansion and lower generation probabilities than non-associated chains that were equally common. The classifier was reported to diagnose cytomegalovirus status with high specificity and sensitivity in both the original cohort and the validation cohort. In an earlier analysis of over 550 of the donors, most TCR beta V segments were observed in productive rearrangements about 87% or about 30% of the time, broadly matching IMGT annotations. The presence/absence analyses assumed that sequencing depth was roughly uniform across donors, and that assumption may not be true. Some IMGT-functional V segments, including TRBV6-2 and TRBV6-3, could not be distinguished by the 87-base-pair reads and were therefore excluded. The only immune exposure information available for the cohort was CMV serostatus. Most CMV-associated TCR beta chains appeared to be HLA-restricted in a later analysis, and the HLA associations seemed to be driven largely by CMV exposure. It was suggested by the authors that the approach could potentially be generalized to other disease states and immunological phenotypes. At a false discovery rate of 0.05, a later analysis linked 15,000 to 20,000 TCR beta sequences to specific HLA alleles. Only TCR beta chains were sequenced in this cohort, and the absence of alpha or paired-chain data limited detectable features. Seventeen rarely observed V segments, including chromosome 9 orphons, were excluded from the earlier analysis of approximately 600 of the donors because counts were too low. A total of 150 or so TCR beta chains were listed by the study as associated with cytomegalovirus. In vitro tests confirmed that three of the cytomegalovirus-associated TCR beta chains recognize cytomegalovirus antigens. An association between a missense DCLRE1C variant and V-gene and J-gene trimming of TCR beta chains was found in a later genetic analysis and replicated in an independent cohort. According to a later analysis, parvovirus B19, influenza, CMV and Epstein-Barr virus appeared linked to several top co-occurrence clusters. Strong co-occurrence of HLA alleles, especially DR and DQ, made assigning TCR associations to individual alleles difficult. Because some donors lacked HLA typing at each locus, the association tests relied only on the typed subset. In a later genetic analysis, fewer N-insertions in productive TCRs were reported among donors in an Asian-associated ancestry cluster than the approximately 670-donor mean. Most TCR sequences were seen in very few donors, while some public TCRs were found in many individuals. A further reported finding was that TCR beta sequences accurately predicted the HLA-A and HLA-B alleles for most subjects in the first cohort. In a later analysis, TCR association rates were found to vary across HLA loci, with the most associated TCRs seen for DRB1 alleles and the fewest for HLA-C alleles.

As regards this clone: The antigen it recognizes is unknown. Within one base of it there is no much larger clone, and no base qualities were kept.

The method behind the library was the immunoSEQ multiplex PCR assay. For the multiplex PCR, a mixture combining 60 forward primers for TCR Vbeta segments and 13 reverse primers for TCR Jbeta segments was used. A multiplex PCR assay on genomic DNA amplified the CDR3 region of rearranged TCR beta genes. Amplified TCR beta libraries were sequenced as 87-base-pair reads on the Illumina HiSeq System. As for the original processing: Across the 700 or so repertoires, a later analysis counted tens of millions of unique TCR beta chains, about 10 million of which were shared by at least two donors. To remove PCR and sequencing errors, raw reads were error-corrected and collapsed into unique sequences using a nearest-neighbor algorithm that merged closely related sequences. CDR3 sequences were aligned to IMGT reference sequences to assign V, D and J gene segments. For a sequence to be retained, at least a six-nucleotide match to both a V gene segment and a J gene segment was required. Rearrangements were called productive when the CDR3 lacked stop codons and stayed in frame with V and J; all others were non-productive. CDR3 was defined according to IMGT convention as the region running from the second conserved V-encoded cysteine to the conserved J-encoded phenylalanine. The earlier analysis of some 600 of the donors excluded sequences that lacked an unambiguous match to a single V gene segment. In an earlier analysis of some 590 of the donors, a V segment was called functional when productive rearrangements were above 56.7%, and segregating when the standard deviation between donors exceeded 5%. A statistical classification framework was built to diagnose cytomegalovirus status from the catalog of TCR beta chain sequences. In a later analysis, V and J genes were assigned by comparing TCR nucleotide sequences against IMGT/GENE-DB human TR gene sequences. A later analysis assigned CDR3 sequences and most-parsimonious VDJ recombination scenarios with the TCRdist pipeline. A later analysis defined each TCR beta chain by its CDR3 amino acid sequence plus V-gene family, and excluded reads lacking a unique V-gene family. In a later analysis, several hundred highly shared, low-generation-probability nucleotide sequences were removed to address suspected cross-contamination and a sequencing artifact. For each public chain, a later analysis derived a clonal expansion index from normalized ranks of inferred template counts within each repertoire. In a later analysis, generation probabilities were computed with a VDJ recombination model fitted to out-of-frame rearrangements, and the resulting probabilities were checked against IGoR. Hypergeometric tests were used in a later analysis to score TCR-TCR, TCR-HLA and TCR-CMV co-occurrence, with a repertoire-size bias correction applied to the TCR pairs. In a later analysis, false discovery rates were estimated by permuting HLA or CMV assignments 20 times. In a later analysis, co-occurring TCRs were grouped with DBSCAN, and TCRdist sequence similarity was added when clustering was performed within HLA-allele-positive subsets. Repertoires with fewer than 30,000 or more than 120,000 public chains, plus five repertoires with anomalous nucleotide sharing, were excluded from co-occurrence clustering. The immuneACCESS repertoire file appears here via TCRdb, limited to in-frame rearrangements. These files lack a portion of the clones; in checked studies, under half of the deficit traces to unresolved V genes, and the cause of the others is not known. V, J and clone size are those of that table, while D and trimming were read from the DNA. In all, the sample holds 150,000 to 200,000 clones, and more than 85% of those were seen once. The leading ten clones occupy approximately 1.5% of the sample.

The receptor was derived from a woman aged 18-29 years in good health and CMV-seronegative. Recombination connected TRBV9 to TRBJ1-3; no D gene can be assigned with confidence. Material for sequencing was PBMCs. The CDR3 sequence is CASSYGGNTIYF. The sequence in DNA is TGTGCCAGCAGTTACGGGGGAAACACCATATATTTT. The full variable domain, with segments outside the CDR3 supplied by the reference TRBV9 and TRBJ1-3 proteins, appears as DSGVTQTPKHLITATGQRVTLRCSPRSGDLSVYWYQQSLDQGLQFLIQYYNGEERAKGNILERFSAQQFPDLHSELNLSSLELGDSALYFCASSYGGNTIYFGEGSWLTVV.